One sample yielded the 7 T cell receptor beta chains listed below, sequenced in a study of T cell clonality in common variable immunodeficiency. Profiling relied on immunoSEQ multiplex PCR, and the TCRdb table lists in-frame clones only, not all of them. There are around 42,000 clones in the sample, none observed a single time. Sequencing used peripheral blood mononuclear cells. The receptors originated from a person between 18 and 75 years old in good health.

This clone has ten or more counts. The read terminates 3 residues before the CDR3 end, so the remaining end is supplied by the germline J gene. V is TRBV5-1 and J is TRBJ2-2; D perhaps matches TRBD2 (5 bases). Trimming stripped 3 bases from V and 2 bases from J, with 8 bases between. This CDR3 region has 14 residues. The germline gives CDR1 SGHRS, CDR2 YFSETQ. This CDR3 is CASSSTSNTGELFF. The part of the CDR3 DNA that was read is TGCGCCAGCAGCTCTACTAGTAACACCGGGGAG.

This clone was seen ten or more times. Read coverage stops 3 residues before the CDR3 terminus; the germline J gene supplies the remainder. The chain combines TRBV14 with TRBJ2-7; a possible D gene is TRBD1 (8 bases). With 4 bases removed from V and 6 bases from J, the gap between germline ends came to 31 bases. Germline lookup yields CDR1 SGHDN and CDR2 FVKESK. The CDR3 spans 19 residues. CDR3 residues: CASSPRNIRQGPWGGEQYF. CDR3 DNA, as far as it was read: TGTGCCAGCAGCCCCAGGAACATTAGACAGGGGCCCTGGGGGGGCGAG. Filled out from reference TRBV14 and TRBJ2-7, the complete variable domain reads EAGVTQFPSHSVIEKGQTVTLRCDPISGHDNLYWYRRVMGKEIKFLLHFVKESKQDESGMPNNRFLAERTGGTYSTLKVQPAELEDSGVYFCASSPRNIRQGPWGGEQYFGPGTRLTVT.

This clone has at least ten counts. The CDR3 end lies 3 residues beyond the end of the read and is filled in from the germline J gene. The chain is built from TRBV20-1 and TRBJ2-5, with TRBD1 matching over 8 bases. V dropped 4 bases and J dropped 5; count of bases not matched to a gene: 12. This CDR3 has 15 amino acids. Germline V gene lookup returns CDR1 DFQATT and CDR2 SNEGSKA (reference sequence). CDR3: CSAIKGTGVGETQYF. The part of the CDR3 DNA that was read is TGCAGTGCTATTAAAGGGACAGGTGTTGGGGAGACC.

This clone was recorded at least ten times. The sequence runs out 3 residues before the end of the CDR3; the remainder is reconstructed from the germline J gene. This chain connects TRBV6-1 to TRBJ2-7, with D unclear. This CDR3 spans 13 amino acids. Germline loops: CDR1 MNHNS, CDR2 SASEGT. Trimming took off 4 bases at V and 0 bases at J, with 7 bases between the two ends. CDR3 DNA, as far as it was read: TGTGCCAGCAGTGCTCAAGGCTCCTACGAG. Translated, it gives CASSAQGSYE. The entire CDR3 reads CASSAQGSYEQYF.

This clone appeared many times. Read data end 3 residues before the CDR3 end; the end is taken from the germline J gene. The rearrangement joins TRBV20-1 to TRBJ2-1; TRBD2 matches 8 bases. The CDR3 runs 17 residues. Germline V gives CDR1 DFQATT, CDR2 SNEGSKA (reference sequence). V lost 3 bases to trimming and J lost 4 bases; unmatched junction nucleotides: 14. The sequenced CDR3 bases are TGCAGTGCTAGGTCGCCACCCTTAGCGGGGACTTACAATGAG. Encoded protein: CSARSPPLAGTYNE. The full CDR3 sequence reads CSARSPPLAGTYNEQFF.

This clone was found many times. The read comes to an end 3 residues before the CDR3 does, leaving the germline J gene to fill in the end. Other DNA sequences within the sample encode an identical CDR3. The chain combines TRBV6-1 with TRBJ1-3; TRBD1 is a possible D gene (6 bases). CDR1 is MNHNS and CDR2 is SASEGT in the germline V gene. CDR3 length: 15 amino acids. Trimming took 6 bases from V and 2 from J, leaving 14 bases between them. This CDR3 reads CASSETGRAGNTIYF. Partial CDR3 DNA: TGTGCCAGCAGCGAAACAGGGAGAGCTGGAAACACC.

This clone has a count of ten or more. The CDR3 DNA, read in part, is TGTGCCAGCAGCGTTGGCGCCGGGACATTTGATGAAAAA. Amino acids: CASSVGAGTFDEK. The full CDR3 protein reads CASSVGAGTFDEKLFF. The chain joins TRBV9 to TRBJ1-4; a weak D match, TRBD1 (6 bases). The CDR3 extends 3 residues past the end of the read, so its final part is completed from the germline J gene. This CDR3 is built from 16 residues. V was cut by 2 bases and J by 6 bases, with 17 bases left in between. The germline V gene encodes CDR1 SGDLS and CDR2 YYNGEE.